The 6 T cell receptor beta chains in this list originate from one sample, sequenced in a study of T-cell memory formation after mild COVID-19. TCRdb re-analysed the 5' RACE reads in MiXCR, keeping a single row per CDR3 protein. The table includes more than 70,000 distinct CDR3 sequences, about 15% detected once. The sequencing sample was made of PBMCs or a T cell subset sorted from them (not recorded which). Receptors were obtained from an adult woman who had mild COVID-19 (a few samples of this study predate the infection). Cell type and time point are not known.

The chain is built from TRBV12-3 or TRBV12-4 and TRBJ1-5, with 7 bases that match TRBD1. The CDR3 is 14 residues long. After removal of 5 bases from V and 3 bases from J, the junction contained 4 bases not matched to a gene. The CDR3 DNA is TGTGCCAGCAGTCCGGACAGGCTCAATCAGCCCCAGCATTTT. Protein: CASSPDRLNQPQHF.

This clonotype was counted only a few times. Here the CDR3 reads CASSSGPLAQYF. The CDR3 coding sequence is TGTGCCAGCAGTTCCGGGCCCCTGGCCCAGTACTTC. The V and J genes are TRBV12-3 or TRBV12-4 and TRBJ2-5; D remains unclear. CDR3 size: 12 residues. V shed 4 bases and J shed 9 bases, with 12 bases lying between them.

The chain combines TRBV29-1 with TRBJ2-1, with 10 nucleotides matching TRBD1. Trimming cost V 7 bases and J 8 bases; bases outside gene matches: 8. This CDR3 has 13 amino acids. Germline CDR1 and CDR2: SQVTM and ANQGSEA. CDR3 sequence reads: CSAWTGGWDEQFF. In nucleotides, the CDR3 is TGCAGCGCCTGGACAGGGGGTTGGGATGAGCAGTTCTTC.

This sequence joins TRBV7-9 and TRBJ1-1; no reliable D call. Trimming left V 4 bases short and J 1 base short, with 7 bases between. The CDR3 has 13 residues. Germline V CDR1 and CDR2: SEHNR, FQNEAQ (reference sequence). CDR3 protein: CASSYTTNTEAFF. As DNA, the CDR3 is TGTGCCAGCAGCTATACTACGAACACTGAAGCTTTCTTT.

This clonotype was seen ten or more times. This rearrangement joins TRBV12-3 or TRBV12-4 to TRBJ2-3, with D perhaps matching TRBD2 (5 bases). Trimming stripped 2 bases from V and 2 bases from J, with 8 bases between. CDR3 size: 14 residues. The CDR3 sequence: CASSLSGYTDTQYF. In nucleotides, the CDR3 is TGTGCCAGCAGTTTAAGCGGCTACACAGATACGCAGTATTTT.

In this sample, this clonotype turned up a few times. The J gene is TRBJ1-2, the V gene TRBV7-9, with a weak D call TRBD1 (5 bases). The germline V gene encodes CDR1 SEHNR and CDR2 FQNEAQ (reference sequence). The CDR3 covers 14 residues. Trimming removed 6 bases from V and 6 bases from J, with 17 bases in between. CDR3: CASREISGGDGYTF. CDR3 DNA: TGTGCCAGCAGAGAGATAAGTGGAGGGGATGGCTACACCTTC.